What follows describes a single TCR beta chain. Its target is not known. With random hexamers, reverse transcription was performed on about 0.45 to 1 ug of RNA. Multiplex immunoSEQ PCR targeted 54 Vbeta and 13 Jbeta TCR beta segments. TCRdb reanalysed the immunoSEQ multiplex PCR reads using MiXCR and keeps one entry per CDR3 protein. The sample holds 150,000 or so distinct CDR3 sequences, 90% to 95% seen once. The sample comes from a study of CD8 T cells in Susac syndrome. Study outcomes and limitations: Only a relatively small number of individuals were included in the TCR sequencing and HLA analysis.

Germline V gene lookup returns CDR1 SGHTA and CDR2 FQGNSA. This CDR3 region has 16 residues. V was cut by 1 base and J by 5 bases, with 17 bases left in between. This receptor was obtained from a human donor in good health. The chain carries TRBV7-2 and TRBJ2-5; no firm D call. The source material was CD4+ T cells from PBMCs. CDR3 sequence reads: CASSLGGAPVGETQYF. The CDR3 DNA reads TGTGCCAGCAGCTTAGGAGGAGCGCCGGTGGGGGAGACCCAGTACTTC.